This note documents a single T cell receptor (beta chain) sequence. This clonotype occurred many times. Its antigen has not been determined. No much larger clone is present one base from it, and per-base qualities are unavailable. These data belong to a study of T cells after yellow fever vaccination (dated by TCRdb to the late 2010s). Regarding the complete study: The SMART-Seq v4 Ultra Low Input RNA kit was used to prepare libraries from fractions with low cell numbers. To track T-cell clones before and after primary and booster YFV17D yellow fever vaccination, bulk TCR alpha and beta repertoires were sequenced longitudinally. The cohort comprised two healthy male donors, one aged 18 to 29 and one aged 30 to 40 years. Bulk PBMC replicates and cell subsets were isolated from blood drawn at multiple timepoints before and after both primary and secondary immunization. Overall study results and their limits: A small share of clonotypes occurred in both CD4 and CD8 compartments, likely arising from convergent recombination. Only two donors were included in the study, so the extent to which the findings can be generalized is limited. Because abundant contaminating clonotypes from the bulk population could be contained in FACS-sorted repertoires, computational filtering was required. Compared with the primary T-cell response, the secondary T-cell response was weaker but faster, peaking on day 5 rather than day 15. After the booster, most clones that had expanded after primary vaccination were detected again (about 97% of CD4 and 88% of CD8), suggesting broad maintenance of memory.

Including the terminal cysteine and phenylalanine, the CDR3 comprises 15 residues. Only the CDR3 portion is preserved as DNA: 45 bases, with reading frame beginning at the first base. Sequences SGHRS (CDR1) and YFSETQ (CDR2) are obtained from the germline V gene. V gives up 2 bases and J gives up 0 bases, and the segment between their germline ends measures 10 bases. For sequencing, an Illumina NovaSeq 6000 was employed. Synthesis of TCR cDNA relied on 5'RACE template switching, a step that introduced a universal primer site along with unique molecular identifiers. cDNA synthesis was primed from both the TCR alpha and TCR beta constant segments. Library amplification used two PCR steps, and the second PCR step added sample barcodes and sequencing adapters. Sequencing of the libraries was done on either Illumina HiSeq 2500 (2x100 bp) or NovaSeq (2x150 bp). In the source study's methods: MIGEC handled demultiplexing of reads and collapsing into UMI consensus sequences, while MiXCR performed V(D)J alignment. Clonotypes responding to the vaccine were identified with edgeR on replicate PBMC samples, with the criteria of FDR below 0.01 and a log2 fold change above 5 up to day 15. Each bulk clonotype received a CD4 or CD8 identity based on whether the sequenced CD4 or CD8 repertoire contained that clonotype at higher abundance. In TCRdb, the public reads were trimmed at Q25 with fastp and aligned with MiXCR, with productive beta chains retained. Each record represents a unique CDR3 protein, reported with the most common genes and DNA among its rows. Here the V and J calls rest on TCRdb's processing, not on the authors' analysis. For this sample there are 300,000 to 350,000 distinct CDR3 sequences; 3% to 4.5% appear just once. Clones ranked in the top ten supply roughly a quarter of the sample.

The label giving this sample's treatment or condition can be read as: live attenuated yellow fever vaccine strain. At each blood-draw timepoint, two biological replicates of bulk PBMCs were obtained. A standard Ficoll-Paque protocol was used to isolate PBMCs from peripheral blood. TriZol was used to extract RNA from bulk PBMCs, from CD4 and CD8 fractions, and from dextramer-positive and dextramer-negative fractions. The sequence joins TRBV5-1 to TRBJ2-3; TRBD2 could be the D gene, as 6 bases match. The clonotype comes from a young man who received the YFV17D yellow fever vaccine. This specimen was PBMCs, taken 5 days after the yellow fever booster vaccination. The CDR3 in this case is CASSFTGTSTDTQYF. At the DNA level, the sequence is TGCGCCAGCAGCTTCACCGGGACTAGCACAGATACGCAGTATTTT.